This TCR beta chain was captured by sequencing in a study of control samples from healthy donors and cancer patients. Sequenced by immunoSEQ multiplex PCR; TCRdb stores in-frame clones only, minus some. The table lists some 200,000 clones, about 94% of them singletons. The germline gives CDR1 LGHDT, CDR2 YNNKEL (reference sequence). V was trimmed by 1 base and J by 7 bases, leaving 4 bases between them. The CDR3 extends over 11 amino acids. Sequenced material: blood. The sequence was obtained from a man aged 50 or older in good health. The chain is built from TRBV3-1 (or the pseudogene TRBV3-2) and TRBJ1-2; no clear D gene. As DNA, the CDR3 is TGTGCCAGCAGCCAAGCTGGTGGCTACACCTTC. It is translated as CASSQAGGYTF.